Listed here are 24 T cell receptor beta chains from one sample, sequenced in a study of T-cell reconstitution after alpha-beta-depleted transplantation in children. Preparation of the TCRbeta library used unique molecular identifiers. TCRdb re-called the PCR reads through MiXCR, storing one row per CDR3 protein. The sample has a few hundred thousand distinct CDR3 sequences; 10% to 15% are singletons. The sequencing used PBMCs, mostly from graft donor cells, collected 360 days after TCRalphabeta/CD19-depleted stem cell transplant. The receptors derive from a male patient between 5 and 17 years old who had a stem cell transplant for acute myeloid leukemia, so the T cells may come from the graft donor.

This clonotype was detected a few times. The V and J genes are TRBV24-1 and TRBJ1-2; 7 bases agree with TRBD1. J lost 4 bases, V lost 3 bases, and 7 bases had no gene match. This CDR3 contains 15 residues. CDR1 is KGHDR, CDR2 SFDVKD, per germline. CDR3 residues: CATSDENRGIYGYTF. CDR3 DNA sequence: TGTGCCACCAGTGATGAGAACAGGGGAATCTATGGCTACACCTTC.

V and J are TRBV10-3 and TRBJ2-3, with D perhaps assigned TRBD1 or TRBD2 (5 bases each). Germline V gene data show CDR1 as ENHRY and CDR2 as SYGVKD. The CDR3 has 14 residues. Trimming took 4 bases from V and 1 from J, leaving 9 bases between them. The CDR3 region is CAISGGWGTDTQYF. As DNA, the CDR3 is TGTGCCATCAGTGGGGGGTGGGGCACAGATACGCAGTATTTT.

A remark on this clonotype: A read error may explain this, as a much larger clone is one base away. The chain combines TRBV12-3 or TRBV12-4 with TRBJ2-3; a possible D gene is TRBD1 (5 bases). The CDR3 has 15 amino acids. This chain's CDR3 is CASSFVGAFTDTQCF. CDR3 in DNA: TGTGCCAGCAGTTTTGTAGGGGCCTTCACAGATACGCAGTGTTTT.

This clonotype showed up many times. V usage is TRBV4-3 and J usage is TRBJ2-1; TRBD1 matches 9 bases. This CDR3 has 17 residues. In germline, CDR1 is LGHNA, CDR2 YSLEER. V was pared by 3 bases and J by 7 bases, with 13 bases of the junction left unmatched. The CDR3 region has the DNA TGCGCCAGCAGCCATGGACAGGGGCCCGGGTCCCGTAATGAGCAGTTCTTC. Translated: CASSHGQGPGSRNEQFF.

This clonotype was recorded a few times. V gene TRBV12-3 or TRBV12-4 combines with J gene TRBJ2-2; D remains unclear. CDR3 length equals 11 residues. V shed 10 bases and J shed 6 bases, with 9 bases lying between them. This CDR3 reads CATREPGELFF. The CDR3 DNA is TGTGCCACCCGCGAGCCCGGGGAGCTGTTTTTT.

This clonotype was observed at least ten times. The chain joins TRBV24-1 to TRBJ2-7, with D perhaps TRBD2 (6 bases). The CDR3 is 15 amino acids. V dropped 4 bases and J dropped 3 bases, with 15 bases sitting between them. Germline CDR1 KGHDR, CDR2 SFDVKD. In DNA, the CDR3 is TGTGCCACCAGTGAGCCCAAGGGAGGATACTACGAGCAGTACTTC. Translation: CATSEPKGGYYEQYF.

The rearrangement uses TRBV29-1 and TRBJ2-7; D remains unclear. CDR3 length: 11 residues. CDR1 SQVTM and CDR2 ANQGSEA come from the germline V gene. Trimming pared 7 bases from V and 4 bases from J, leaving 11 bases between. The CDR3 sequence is CSALGLYEQYF. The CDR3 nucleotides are TGCAGCGCCCTGGGCTTATACGAGCAGTACTTC.

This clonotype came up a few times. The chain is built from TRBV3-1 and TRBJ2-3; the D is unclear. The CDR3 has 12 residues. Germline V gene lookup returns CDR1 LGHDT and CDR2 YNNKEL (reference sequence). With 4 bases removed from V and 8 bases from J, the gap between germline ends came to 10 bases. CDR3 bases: TGTGCCAGCAGCCCTCGGTGGGGTACGCAGTATTTT. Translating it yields CASSPRWGTQYF.

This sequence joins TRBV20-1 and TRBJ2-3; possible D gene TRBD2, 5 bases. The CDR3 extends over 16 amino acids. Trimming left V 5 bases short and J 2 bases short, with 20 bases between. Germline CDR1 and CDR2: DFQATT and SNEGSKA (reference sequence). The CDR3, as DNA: TGCAGTGCTCTAGGCTCCCCGGGAATGTCCACAGATACGCAGTATTTT. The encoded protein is CSALGSPGMSTDTQYF.

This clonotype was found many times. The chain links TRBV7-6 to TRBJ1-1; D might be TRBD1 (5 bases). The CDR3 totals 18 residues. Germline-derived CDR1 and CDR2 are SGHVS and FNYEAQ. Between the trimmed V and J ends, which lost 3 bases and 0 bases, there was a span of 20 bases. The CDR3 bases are TGTGCCAGCAGCTTCCCCCCGGGTGAGGGGTACATGAACACTGAAGCTTTCTTT. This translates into CASSFPPGEGYMNTEAFF.

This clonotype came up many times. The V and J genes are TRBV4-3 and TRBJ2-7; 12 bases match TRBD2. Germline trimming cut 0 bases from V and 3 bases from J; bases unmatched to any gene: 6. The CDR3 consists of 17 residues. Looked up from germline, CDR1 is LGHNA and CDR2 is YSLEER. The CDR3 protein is CASSQDLTSGGHYEQYF. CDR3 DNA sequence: TGCGCCAGCAGCCAAGATTTGACTAGCGGGGGTCACTACGAGCAGTACTTC.

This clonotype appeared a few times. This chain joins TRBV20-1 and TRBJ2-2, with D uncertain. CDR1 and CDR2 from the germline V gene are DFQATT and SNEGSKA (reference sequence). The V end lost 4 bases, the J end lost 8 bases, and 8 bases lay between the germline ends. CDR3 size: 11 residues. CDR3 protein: CSAKEIGELFF. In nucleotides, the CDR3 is TGCAGTGCTAAGGAGATTGGGGAGCTGTTTTTT.

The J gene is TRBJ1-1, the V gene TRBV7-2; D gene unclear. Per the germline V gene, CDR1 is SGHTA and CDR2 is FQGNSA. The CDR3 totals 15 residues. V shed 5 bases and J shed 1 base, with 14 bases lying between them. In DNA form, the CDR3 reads TGTGCCAGCAGCCTAAGGGCCCGGGGGAACACTGAAGCTTTCTTT. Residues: CASSLRARGNTEAFF. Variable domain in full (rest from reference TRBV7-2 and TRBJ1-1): GAGVSQSPSNKVTEKGKDVELRCDPISGHTALYWYRQSLGQGLEFLIYFQGNSAPDKSGLPSDRFSAERTGGSVSTLTIQRTQQEDSAVYLCASSLRARGNTEAFFGQGTRLTVV.

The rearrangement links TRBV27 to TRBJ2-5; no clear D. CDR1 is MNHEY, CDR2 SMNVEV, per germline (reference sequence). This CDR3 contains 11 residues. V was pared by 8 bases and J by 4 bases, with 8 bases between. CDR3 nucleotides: TGTGCCAGCCAAACGAGAGAGACCCAGTACTTC. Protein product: CASQTRETQYF.

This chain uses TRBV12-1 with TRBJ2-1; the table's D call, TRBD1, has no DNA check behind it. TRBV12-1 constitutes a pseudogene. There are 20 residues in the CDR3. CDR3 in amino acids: CASSQGTRDREAGVINEQFF. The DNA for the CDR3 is TGTGCCAGCAGCCAGGGAACCCGGGACAGGGAAGCGGGAGTGATAAATGAGCAGTTCTTC.

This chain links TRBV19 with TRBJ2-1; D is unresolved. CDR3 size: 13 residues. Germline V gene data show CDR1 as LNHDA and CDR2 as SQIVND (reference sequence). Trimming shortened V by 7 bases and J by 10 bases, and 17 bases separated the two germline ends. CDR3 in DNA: TGTGCCAGTACCCAGCCCCCAAGCGCAGAGCAGTTCTTC. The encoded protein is CASTQPPSAEQFF.

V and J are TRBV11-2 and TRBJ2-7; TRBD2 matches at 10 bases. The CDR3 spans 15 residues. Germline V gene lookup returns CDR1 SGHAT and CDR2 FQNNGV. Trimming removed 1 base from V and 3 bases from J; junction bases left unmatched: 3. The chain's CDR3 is CASSLVSSGSYEQYF. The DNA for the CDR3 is TGTGCCAGCAGCTTAGTTTCTAGCGGGAGCTACGAGCAGTACTTC.

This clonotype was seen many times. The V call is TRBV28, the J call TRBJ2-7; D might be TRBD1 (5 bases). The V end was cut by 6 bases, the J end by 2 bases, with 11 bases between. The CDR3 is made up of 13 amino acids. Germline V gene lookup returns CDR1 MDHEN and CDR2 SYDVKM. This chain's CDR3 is CASRGLPPYEQYF. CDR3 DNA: TGTGCCAGCAGGGGGCTTCCCCCCTACGAGCAGTACTTC.

The DNA for the CDR3 is TGTGCCAGCAGCTTAACGGGCCCCCCTAATCAGCCCCAGCATTTT. Translated: CASSLTGPPNQPQHF. This chain uses TRBV7-9 with TRBJ1-5; no clear D gene. Germline CDR1 reads SEHNR; CDR2 reads FQNEAQ (reference sequence). There are 15 residues in the CDR3. V lost 2 bases and J 4 bases, leaving 12 bases between the germline ends.

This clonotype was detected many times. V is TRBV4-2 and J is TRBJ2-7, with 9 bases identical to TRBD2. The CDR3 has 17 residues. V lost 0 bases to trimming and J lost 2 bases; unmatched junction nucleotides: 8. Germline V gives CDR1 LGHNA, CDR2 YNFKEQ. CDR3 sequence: CASSQDLAGGPAYEQYF. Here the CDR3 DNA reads TGTGCCAGCAGCCAAGATCTGGCGGGAGGGCCCGCCTACGAGCAGTACTTC.

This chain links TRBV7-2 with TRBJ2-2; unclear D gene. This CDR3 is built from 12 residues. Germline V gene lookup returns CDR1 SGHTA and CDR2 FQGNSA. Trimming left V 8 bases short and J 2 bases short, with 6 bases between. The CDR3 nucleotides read TGTGCCAGCTGTCCTAACACCGGGGAGCTGTTTTTT. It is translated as CASCPNTGELFF.

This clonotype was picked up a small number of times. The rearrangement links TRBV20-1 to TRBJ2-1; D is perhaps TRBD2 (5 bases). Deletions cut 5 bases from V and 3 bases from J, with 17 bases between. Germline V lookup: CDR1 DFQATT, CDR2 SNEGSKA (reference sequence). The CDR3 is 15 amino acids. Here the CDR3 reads CSALDEGPLYNEQFF. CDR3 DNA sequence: TGCAGTGCTCTAGACGAGGGCCCGCTCTACAATGAGCAGTTCTTC.

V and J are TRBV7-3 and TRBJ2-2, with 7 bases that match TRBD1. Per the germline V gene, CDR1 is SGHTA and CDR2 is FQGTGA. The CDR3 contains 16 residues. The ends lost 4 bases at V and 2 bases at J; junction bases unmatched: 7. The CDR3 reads CASSSRQGNNTGELFF. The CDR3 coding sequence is TGTGCCAGCAGCTCTCGACAGGGTAATAACACCGGGGAGCTGTTTTTT.

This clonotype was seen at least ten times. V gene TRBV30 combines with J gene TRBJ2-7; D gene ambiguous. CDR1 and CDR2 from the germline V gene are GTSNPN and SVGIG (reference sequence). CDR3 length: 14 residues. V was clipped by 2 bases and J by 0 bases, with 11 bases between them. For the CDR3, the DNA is TGTGCCTGGAGTTTGGGCGGAAACTCCTACGAGCAGTACTTC. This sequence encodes CAWSLGGNSYEQYF.